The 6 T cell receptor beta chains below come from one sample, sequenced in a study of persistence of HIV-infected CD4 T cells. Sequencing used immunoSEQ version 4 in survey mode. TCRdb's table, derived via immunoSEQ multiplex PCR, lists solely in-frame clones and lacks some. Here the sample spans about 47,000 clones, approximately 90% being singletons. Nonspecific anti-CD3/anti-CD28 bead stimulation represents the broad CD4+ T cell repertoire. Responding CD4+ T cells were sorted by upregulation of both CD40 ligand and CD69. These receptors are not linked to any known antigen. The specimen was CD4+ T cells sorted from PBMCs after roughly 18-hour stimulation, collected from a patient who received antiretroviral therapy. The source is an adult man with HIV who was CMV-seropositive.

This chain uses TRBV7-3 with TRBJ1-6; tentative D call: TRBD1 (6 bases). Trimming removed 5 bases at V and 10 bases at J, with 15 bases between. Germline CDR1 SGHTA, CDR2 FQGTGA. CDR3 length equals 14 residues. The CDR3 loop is CASSPGRGESPLHF. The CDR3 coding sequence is TGTGCCAGCAGCCCGGGGAGGGGGGAATCACCCCTCCACTTT.

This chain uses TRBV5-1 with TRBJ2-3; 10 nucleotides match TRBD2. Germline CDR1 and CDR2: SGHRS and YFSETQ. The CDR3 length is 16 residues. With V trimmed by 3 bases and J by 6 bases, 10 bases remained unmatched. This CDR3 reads CASSSQSGGAADTQYF. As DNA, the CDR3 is TGCGCCAGCAGCTCCCAAAGCGGGGGGGCAGCGGATACGCAGTATTTT.

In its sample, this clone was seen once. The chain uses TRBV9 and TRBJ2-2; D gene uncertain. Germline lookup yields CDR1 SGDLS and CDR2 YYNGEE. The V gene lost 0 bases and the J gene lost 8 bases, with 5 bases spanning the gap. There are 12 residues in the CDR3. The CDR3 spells CASSVVGGELFF. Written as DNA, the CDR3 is TGTGCCAGCAGCGTAGTTGGAGGGGAGCTGTTTTTT. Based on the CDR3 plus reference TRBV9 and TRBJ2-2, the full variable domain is DSGVTQTPKHLITATGQRVTLRCSPRSGDLSVYWYQQSLDQGLQFLIQYYNGEERAKGNILERFSAQQFPDLHSELNLSSLELGDSALYFCASSVVGGELFFGEGSRLTVL.

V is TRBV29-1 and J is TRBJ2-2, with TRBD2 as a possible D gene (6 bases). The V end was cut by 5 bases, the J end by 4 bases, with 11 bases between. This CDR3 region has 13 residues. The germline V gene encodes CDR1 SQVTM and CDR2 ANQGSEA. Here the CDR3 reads CSVFGGSTGELFF. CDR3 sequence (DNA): TGCAGCGTTTTCGGGGGAAGCACCGGGGAGCTGTTTTTT.

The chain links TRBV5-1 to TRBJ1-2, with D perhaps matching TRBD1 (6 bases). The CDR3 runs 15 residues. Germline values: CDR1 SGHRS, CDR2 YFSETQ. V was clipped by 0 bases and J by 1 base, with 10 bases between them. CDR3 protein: CASSLDTGNNYGYTF. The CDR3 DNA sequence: TGCGCCAGCAGCTTGGACACAGGGAATAACTATGGCTACACCTTC.

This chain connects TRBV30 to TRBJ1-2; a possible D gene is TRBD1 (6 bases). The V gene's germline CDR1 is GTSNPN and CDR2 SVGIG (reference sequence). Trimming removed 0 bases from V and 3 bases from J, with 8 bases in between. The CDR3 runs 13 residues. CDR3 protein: CAWSVNRDYGYTF. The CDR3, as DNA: TGTGCCTGGAGTGTAAACAGGGACTATGGCTACACCTTC.